Listed here is a single T cell receptor (beta chain). The read halts 3 residues ahead of the CDR3 end, with the missing end drawn from the germline J gene. TCRdb's table, derived via immunoSEQ multiplex PCR, lists solely in-frame clones and lacks some. The table counts some 20,000 clones; 13% to 15% lies in the top ten. These data are taken from a study of T cells in women clearing cervical HPV infection. V lost 4 bases, J lost 4 bases, and 13 bases lay in between. The CDR3 spans 14 residues. Germline V gene data show CDR1 as SEHNR and CDR2 as FQNEAQ (reference sequence). The V and J genes are TRBV7-9 and TRBJ2-5, with D tentatively TRBD2 (6 bases). This sequence originates from a woman between 18 and 70 years old with a cervical HPV16 infection that either progressed to CIN3+ or cleared (not recorded which). Sequenced sample: blood buffy coat. This CDR3 reads CASSSFGGLETQYF. The sequenced part of the CDR3 DNA is TGTGCCAGCAGCTCATTTGGGGGACTAGAGACC.